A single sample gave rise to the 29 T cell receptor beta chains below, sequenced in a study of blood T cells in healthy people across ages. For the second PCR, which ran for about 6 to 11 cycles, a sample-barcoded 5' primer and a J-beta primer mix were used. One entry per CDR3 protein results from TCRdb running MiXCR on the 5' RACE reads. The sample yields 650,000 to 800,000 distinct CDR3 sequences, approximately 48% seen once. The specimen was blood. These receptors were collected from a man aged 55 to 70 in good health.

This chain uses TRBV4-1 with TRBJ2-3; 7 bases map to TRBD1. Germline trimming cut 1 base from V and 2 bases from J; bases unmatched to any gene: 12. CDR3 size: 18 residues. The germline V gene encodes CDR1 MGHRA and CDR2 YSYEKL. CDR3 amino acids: CASSQVFSQGKSTDTQYF. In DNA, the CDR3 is TGCGCCAGCAGCCAAGTGTTTTCACAGGGGAAGTCCACAGATACGCAGTATTTT.

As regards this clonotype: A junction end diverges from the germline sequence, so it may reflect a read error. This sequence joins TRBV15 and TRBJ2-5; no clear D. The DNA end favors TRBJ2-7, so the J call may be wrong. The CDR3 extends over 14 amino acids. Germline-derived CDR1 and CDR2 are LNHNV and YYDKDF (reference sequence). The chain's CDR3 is CATRRDVTNREQYF. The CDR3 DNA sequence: TGTGCCACCCGCAGAGATGTAACAAACCGCGAGCAGTACTTC.

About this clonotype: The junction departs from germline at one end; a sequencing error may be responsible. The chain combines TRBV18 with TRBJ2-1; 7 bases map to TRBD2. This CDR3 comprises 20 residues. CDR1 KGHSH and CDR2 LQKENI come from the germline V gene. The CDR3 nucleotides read TGTGCCAGCTCACCACCCAATGCTATAGGACTAGTCAGCGACTACAATCAGCAGTTCTTC. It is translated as CASSPPNAIGLVSDYNQQFF.

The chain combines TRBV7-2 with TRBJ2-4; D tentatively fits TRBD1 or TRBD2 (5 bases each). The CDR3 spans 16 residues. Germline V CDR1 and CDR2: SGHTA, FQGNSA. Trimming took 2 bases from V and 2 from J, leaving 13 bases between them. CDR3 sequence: CASSLRGRGPKNIQYF. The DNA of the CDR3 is TGTGCCAGCAGCTTAAGGGGACGGGGACCCAAAAACATTCAGTACTTC.

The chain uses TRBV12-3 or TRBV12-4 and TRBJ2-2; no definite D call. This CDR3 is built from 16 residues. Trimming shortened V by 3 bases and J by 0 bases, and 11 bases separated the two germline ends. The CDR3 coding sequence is TGTGCCAGCAGTTTGCGATGGAGTGCGAACACCGGGGAGCTGTTTTTT. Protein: CASSLRWSANTGELFF.

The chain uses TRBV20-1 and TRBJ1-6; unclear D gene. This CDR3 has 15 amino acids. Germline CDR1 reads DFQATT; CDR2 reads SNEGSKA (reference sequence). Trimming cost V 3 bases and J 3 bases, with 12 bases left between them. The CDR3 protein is CSARPNVGYNSPLHF. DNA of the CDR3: TGCAGTGCTAGGCCGAATGTGGGCTATAATTCACCCCTCCACTTT.

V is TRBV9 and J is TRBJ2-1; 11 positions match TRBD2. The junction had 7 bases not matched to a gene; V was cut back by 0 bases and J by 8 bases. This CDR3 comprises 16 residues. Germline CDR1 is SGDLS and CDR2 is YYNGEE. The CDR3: CASSVAASGGWDEQFF. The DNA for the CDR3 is TGTGCCAGCAGCGTAGCGGCTAGCGGGGGGTGGGATGAGCAGTTCTTC.

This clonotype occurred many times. The CDR3 protein is CASSQLQGRDGYTF. The CDR3 DNA sequence: TGCGCCAGCAGCCAATTGCAGGGAAGAGATGGCTACACCTTC. The chain recombines TRBV4-1 with TRBJ1-2; D might be TRBD1 (5 bases). Trimming cost V 2 bases and J 6 bases, with 13 bases left between them. The CDR3 contains 14 residues. Germline loops: CDR1 MGHRA, CDR2 YSYEKL.

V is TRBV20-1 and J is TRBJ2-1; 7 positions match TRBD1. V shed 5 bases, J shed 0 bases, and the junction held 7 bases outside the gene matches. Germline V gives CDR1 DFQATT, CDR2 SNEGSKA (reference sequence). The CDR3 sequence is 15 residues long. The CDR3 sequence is CSAWDSLSSYNEQFF. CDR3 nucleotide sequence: TGCAGTGCTTGGGACAGCTTGAGCTCCTACAATGAGCAGTTCTTC.

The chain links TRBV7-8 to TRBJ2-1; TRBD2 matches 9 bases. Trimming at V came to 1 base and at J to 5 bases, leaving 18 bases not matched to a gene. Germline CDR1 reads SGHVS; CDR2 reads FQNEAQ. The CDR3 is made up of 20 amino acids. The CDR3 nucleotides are TGTGCCAGCAGCTTAGGCTGGGGGCTAGCGGGGCCCGCGGCGGACAATGAGCAGTTCTTC. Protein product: CASSLGWGLAGPAADNEQFF.

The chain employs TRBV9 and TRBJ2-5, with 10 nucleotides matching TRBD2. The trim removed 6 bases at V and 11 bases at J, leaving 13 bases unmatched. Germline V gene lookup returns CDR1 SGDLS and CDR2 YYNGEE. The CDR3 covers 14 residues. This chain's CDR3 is CASINSGGYNEQYF. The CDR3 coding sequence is TGTGCCAGCATCAATAGCGGGGGGTACAATGAGCAGTACTTC.

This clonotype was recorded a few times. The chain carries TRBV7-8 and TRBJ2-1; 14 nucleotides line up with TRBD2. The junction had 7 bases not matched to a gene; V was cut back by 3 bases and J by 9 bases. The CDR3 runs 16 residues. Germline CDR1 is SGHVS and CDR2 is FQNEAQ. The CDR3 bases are TGTGCCAGCAGCTTTAAGACTAGCGGGGGGGCGAGTGAGCAGTTCTTC. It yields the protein CASSFKTSGGASEQFF. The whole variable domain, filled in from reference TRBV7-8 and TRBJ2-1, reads GAGVSQSPRYKVAKRGQDVALRCDPISGHVSLFWYQQALGQGPEFLTYFQNEAQLDKSGLPSDRFFAERPEGSVSTLKIQRTQQEDSAVYLCASSFKTSGGASEQFFGPGTRLTVL.

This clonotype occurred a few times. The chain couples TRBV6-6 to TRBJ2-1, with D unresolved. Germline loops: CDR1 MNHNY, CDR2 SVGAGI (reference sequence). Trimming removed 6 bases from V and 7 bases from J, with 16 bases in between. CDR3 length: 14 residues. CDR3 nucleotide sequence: TGTGCCAGCAGACCAAGAGGACCACAGAATGAGCAGTTCTTC. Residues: CASRPRGPQNEQFF.

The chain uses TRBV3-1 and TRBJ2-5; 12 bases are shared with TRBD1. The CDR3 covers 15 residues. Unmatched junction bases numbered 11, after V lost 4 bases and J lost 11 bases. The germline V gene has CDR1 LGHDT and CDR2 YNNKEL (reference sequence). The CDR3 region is CASSPPGQGAREQYF. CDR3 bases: TGTGCCAGCAGCCCACCGGGACAGGGGGCTCGAGAGCAGTACTTC.

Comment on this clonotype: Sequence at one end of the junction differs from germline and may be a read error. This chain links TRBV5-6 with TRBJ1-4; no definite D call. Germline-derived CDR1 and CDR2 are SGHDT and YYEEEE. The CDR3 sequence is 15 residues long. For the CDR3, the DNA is TGTGCCACCAGCTCAAAGACGGTCTCTAATGAAAAACTGTTTTTT. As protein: CATSSKTVSNEKLFF.

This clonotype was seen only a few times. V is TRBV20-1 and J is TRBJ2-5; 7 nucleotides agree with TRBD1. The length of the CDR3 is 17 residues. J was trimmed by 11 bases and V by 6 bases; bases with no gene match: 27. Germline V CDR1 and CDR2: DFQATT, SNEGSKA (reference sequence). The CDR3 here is CSARQGEGTRGRNEQYF. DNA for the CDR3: TGCAGTGCAAGACAGGGCGAGGGCACACGGGGTCGCAATGAGCAGTACTTC.

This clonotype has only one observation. CDR3 DNA: TGTGCCAGTTGGCAGGGTGTCGGCTACGAGCAGTACTTC. Amino acid sequence: CASWQGVGYEQYF. V usage is TRBV19 and J usage is TRBJ2-7, with D tentatively TRBD1 (5 bases). CDR3 size: 13 residues. V shed 8 bases and J shed 3 bases, with 14 bases lying between them. CDR1 LNHDA and CDR2 SQIVND come from the germline V gene (reference sequence).

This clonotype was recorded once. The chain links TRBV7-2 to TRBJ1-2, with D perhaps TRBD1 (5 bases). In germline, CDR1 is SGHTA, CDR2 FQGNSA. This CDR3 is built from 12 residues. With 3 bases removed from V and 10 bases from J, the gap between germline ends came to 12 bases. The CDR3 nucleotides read TGTGCCAGCAGCTTTGTCACGGGGGACTACACCTTC. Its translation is CASSFVTGDYTF. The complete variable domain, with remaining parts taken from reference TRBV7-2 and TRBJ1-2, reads GAGVSQSPSNKVTEKGKDVELRCDPISGHTALYWYRQSLGQGLEFLIYFQGNSAPDKSGLPSDRFSAERTGGSVSTLTIQRTQQEDSAVYLCASSFVTGDYTFGSGTRLTVV.

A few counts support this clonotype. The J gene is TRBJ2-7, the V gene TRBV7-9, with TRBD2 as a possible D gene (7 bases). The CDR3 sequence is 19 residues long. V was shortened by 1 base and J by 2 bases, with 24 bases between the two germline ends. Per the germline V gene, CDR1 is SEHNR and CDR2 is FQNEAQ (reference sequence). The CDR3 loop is CASSLVPGPVRGPTYEQYF. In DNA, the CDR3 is TGTGCCAGCAGCTTAGTTCCGGGGCCGGTGCGGGGGCCAACCTACGAGCAGTACTTC.

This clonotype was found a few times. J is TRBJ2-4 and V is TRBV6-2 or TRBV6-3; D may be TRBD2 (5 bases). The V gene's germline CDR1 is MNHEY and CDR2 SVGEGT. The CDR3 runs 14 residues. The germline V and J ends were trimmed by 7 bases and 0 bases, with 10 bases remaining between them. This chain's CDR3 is CASIEGIAKNIQYF. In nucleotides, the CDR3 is TGTGCCAGCATCGAGGGAATAGCCAAAAACATTCAGTACTTC.

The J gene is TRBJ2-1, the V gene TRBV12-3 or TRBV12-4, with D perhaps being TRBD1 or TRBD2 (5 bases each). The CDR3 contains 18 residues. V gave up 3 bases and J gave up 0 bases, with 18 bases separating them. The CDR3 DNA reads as TGTGCCAGCAGTTTGAGGGCCCAGGGCCTTAACTCCTACAATGAGCAGTTCTTC. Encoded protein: CASSLRAQGLNSYNEQFF.

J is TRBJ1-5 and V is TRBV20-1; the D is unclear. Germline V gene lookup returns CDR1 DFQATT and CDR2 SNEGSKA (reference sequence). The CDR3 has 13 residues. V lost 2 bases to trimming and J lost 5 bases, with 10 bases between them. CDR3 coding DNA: TGCAGTGCTAGAAAAGGGAGGGATCAGCCCCAGCATTTT. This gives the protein CSARKGRDQPQHF.

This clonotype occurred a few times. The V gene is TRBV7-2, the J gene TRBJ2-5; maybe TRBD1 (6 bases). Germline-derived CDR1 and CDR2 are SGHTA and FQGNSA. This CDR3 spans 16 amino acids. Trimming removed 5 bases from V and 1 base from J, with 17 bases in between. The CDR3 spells CASSRKQGLVQETQYF. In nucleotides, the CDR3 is TGTGCCAGCAGCCGGAAACAGGGATTAGTCCAAGAGACCCAGTACTTC. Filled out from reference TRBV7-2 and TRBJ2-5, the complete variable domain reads GAGVSQSPSNKVTEKGKDVELRCDPISGHTALYWYRQSLGQGLEFLIYFQGNSAPDKSGLPSDRFSAERTGGSVSTLTIQRTQQEDSAVYLCASSRKQGLVQETQYFGPGTRLLVL.

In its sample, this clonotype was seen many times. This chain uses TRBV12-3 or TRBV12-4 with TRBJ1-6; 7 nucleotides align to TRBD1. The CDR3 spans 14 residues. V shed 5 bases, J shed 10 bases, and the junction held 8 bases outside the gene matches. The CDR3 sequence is CASSEQGMSSPLHF. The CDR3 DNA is TGTGCCAGCAGTGAACAGGGGATGTCCTCACCCCTCCACTTT.

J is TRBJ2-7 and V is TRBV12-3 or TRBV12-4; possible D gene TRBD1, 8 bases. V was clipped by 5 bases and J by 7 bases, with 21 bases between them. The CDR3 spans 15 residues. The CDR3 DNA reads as TGTGCCAGCAGTCCTACTACAGGGGGGGCGAGAGAGCAGTACTTC. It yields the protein CASSPTTGGAREQYF.

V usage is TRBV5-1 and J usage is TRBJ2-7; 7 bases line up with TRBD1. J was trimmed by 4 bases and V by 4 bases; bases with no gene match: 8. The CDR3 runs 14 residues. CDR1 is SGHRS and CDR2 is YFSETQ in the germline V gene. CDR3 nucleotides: TGCGCCAGCAGCAAGAGACAGGGAACTTACGAGCAGTACTTC. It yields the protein CASSKRQGTYEQYF.

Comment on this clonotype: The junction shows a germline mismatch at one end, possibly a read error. Here the CDR3 DNA reads TGTGCCAGCAGCTTAGGAACAGTCGCCTACAATGAGCGGTTCTTC. Residues: CASSLGTVAYNERFF. The chain has TRBV11-3 and TRBJ2-1, with D hard to call. The germline V gene encodes CDR1 SGHNT and CDR2 YENEEA. The CDR3 runs to 15 residues.

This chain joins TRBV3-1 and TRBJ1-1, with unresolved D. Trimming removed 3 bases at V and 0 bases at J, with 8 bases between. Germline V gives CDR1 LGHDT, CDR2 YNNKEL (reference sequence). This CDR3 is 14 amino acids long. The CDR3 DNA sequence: TGTGCCAGCAGCCAGCAACAGATGAACACTGAAGCTTTCTTT. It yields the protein CASSQQQMNTEAFF. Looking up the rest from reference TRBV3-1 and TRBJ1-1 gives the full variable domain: DTAVSQTPKYLVTQMGNDKSIKCEQNLGHDTMYWYKQDSKKFLKIMFSYNNKELIINETVPNRFSPKSPDKAHLNLHINSLELGDSAVYFCASSQQQMNTEAFFGQGTRLTVV.

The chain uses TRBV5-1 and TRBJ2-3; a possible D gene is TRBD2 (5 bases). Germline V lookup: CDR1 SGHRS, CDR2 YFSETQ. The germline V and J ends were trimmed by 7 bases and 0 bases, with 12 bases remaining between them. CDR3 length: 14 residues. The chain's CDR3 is CASSSDSSTDTQYF. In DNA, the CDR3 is TGCGCCAGCTCCTCGGACTCTAGCACAGATACGCAGTATTTT.